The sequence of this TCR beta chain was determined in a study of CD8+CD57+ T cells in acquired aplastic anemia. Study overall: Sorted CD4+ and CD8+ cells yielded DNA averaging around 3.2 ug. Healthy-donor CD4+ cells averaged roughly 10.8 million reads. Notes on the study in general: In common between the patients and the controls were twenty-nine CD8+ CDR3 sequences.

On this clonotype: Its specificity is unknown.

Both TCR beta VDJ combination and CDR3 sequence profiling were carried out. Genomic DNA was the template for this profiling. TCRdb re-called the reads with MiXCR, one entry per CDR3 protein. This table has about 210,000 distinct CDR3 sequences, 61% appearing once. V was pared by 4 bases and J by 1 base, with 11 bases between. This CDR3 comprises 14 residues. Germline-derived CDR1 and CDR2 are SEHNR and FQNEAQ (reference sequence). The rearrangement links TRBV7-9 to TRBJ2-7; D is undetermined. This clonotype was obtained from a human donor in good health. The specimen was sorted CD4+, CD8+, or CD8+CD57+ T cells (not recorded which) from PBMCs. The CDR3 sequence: CASSSSLASYEQYF. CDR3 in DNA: TGTGCCAGCAGCTCGAGTCTGGCGTCCTACGAGCAGTACTTC.